Below are 8 T cell receptor beta chains sequenced from a single sample in a study of T cell responses to AZD1222 COVID-19 vaccine. Here immunoSEQ multiplex PCR was the method, and the copy in TCRdb shows in-frame clones only, minus some. The sample has about 170,000 clones, 80% to 90% seen once; the top ten hold 6.9%. The input for sequencing was peripheral blood, taken on day 0 of AZD1222 vaccination. These receptors were collected from an adult in good health.

Here the CDR3 reads CASSLGQGLTGELFF. CDR3 DNA sequence: TGCGCCAGCAGCTTGGGACAGGGGCTGACCGGGGAGCTGTTTTTT. This rearrangement joins TRBV5-1 to TRBJ2-2, with 8 bases that match TRBD1. Germline values: CDR1 SGHRS, CDR2 YFSETQ. The CDR3 covers 15 residues. Trimming took 0 bases from V and 5 from J; bases not matched to a gene: 3.

The gene calls are TRBV10-1 and TRBJ2-2; D unclear. Germline V gene data show CDR1 as WNHNN and CDR2 as SYGVQD (reference sequence). The germline V and J ends were trimmed by 9 bases and 3 bases, with 8 bases remaining between them. The CDR3 runs 12 residues. The CDR3 loop is CARNLDTGELFF. CDR3 DNA: TGCGCCAGGAACCTTGACACCGGGGAGCTGTTTTTT.

The J gene is TRBJ2-3, the V gene TRBV7-8; TRBD1 matches at 7 bases. CDR1 SGHVS and CDR2 FQNEAQ come from the germline V gene. The V gene end was trimmed by 5 bases and the J gene end by 2 bases; junction bases not matched to a gene: 10. This CDR3 is 16 amino acids long. In DNA form, the CDR3 reads TGTGCCAGCAGCCCCGAACAGGGGCCCATCACAGATACGCAGTATTTT. Its protein product is CASSPEQGPITDTQYF.

V gene TRBV12-3 or TRBV12-4 combines with J gene TRBJ1-4; D is unclear. This CDR3 contains 13 residues. The V end was cut by 0 bases, the J end by 4 bases, with 3 bases between. CDR3 protein: CASSLAHNEKLFF. The CDR3 DNA reads TGTGCCAGCAGTTTAGCCCATAATGAAAAACTGTTTTTT.

This clone has just a few counts. This rearrangement joins TRBV7-8 to TRBJ2-7; D uncertain. V was pared by 5 bases and J by 2 bases, with 4 bases between. Germline values: CDR1 SGHVS, CDR2 FQNEAQ. CDR3 length equals 11 residues. DNA of the CDR3: TGTGCCAGCAGCCGCACCTACGAGCAGTACTTC. This encodes CASSRTYEQYF. The full variable domain, with the rest looked up from reference TRBV7-8 and TRBJ2-7, is GAGVSQSPRYKVAKRGQDVALRCDPISGHVSLFWYQQALGQGPEFLTYFQNEAQLDKSGLPSDRFFAERPEGSVSTLKIQRTQQEDSAVYLCASSRTYEQYFGPGTRLTVT.

This sequence joins TRBV18 and TRBJ1-2, with a weak D call TRBD1 (5 bases). Germline CDR1 KGHSH, CDR2 LQKENI. The CDR3 is 12 amino acids. Trimming left V 2 bases short and J 7 bases short, with 8 bases between. CDR3 protein: CASSPGAPGYTF. CDR3 nucleotide sequence: TGTGCCAGCTCACCAGGGGCGCCTGGCTACACCTTC.

The J gene is TRBJ2-5, the V gene TRBV29-1, with D unresolved. CDR3 length equals 13 residues. The germline V and J ends were trimmed by 3 bases and 1 base, with 9 bases remaining between them. CDR1 and CDR2 (germline): SQVTM, ANQGSEA. The CDR3, as DNA: TGCAGCGTTGATTATCGTTTCCAAGAGACCCAGTACTTC. This sequence encodes CSVDYRFQETQYF.

The chain employs TRBV11-2 and TRBJ1-3; a possible D gene is TRBD1 (5 bases). The CDR3 extends over 16 amino acids. The V end was cut by 1 base, the J end by 2 bases, with 12 bases between. Germline V CDR1 and CDR2: SGHAT, FQNNGV. The CDR3 nucleotides read TGTGCCAGCAGCTTAGGAGCCCCGGGGGCTGGAAACACCATATATTTT. Translated: CASSLGAPGAGNTIYF. The whole variable domain, filled in from reference TRBV11-2 and TRBJ1-3, reads EAGVAQSPRYKIIEKRQSVAFWCNPISGHATLYWYQQILGQGPKLLIQFQNNGVVDDSQLPKDRFSAERLKGVDSTLKIQPAKLEDSAVYLCASSLGAPGAGNTIYFGEGSWLTVV.